The source of this T cell receptor beta chain is a study of blood T cells in healthy people across ages. Primers used in a second PCR of roughly 6 to 12 cycles were a sample-barcoded 5' primer and a J-beta primer mix. Using its own MiXCR run on the 5' RACE reads, TCRdb lists one record per CDR3 protein. The top ten clones hold about 3.6% of a sample with fewer than 800,000 distinct CDR3 sequences, under 25% of them seen once. Healthy Caucasian individuals from Russia aged roughly 6 to 90 were enrolled as donors. Collection of ten milliliters of peripheral blood was performed for each donor. There are a few counts of this clonotype. Its target is not known. General study points: Naive and antigen-experienced cells could not be conclusively compared, given unsorted PBMCs. Long-lived donors carried more naive CD4+ cells and greater diversity than aged donors.

V shed 0 bases, J shed 8 bases, and the junction held 6 bases outside the gene matches. In germline, CDR1 is SGHRS, CDR2 YFSETQ. The CDR3 contains 14 residues. This clonotype was sampled from a man between 65 and 85 years old in good health. Sequences were obtained from blood. This rearrangement joins TRBV5-1 to TRBJ1-2; TRBD1 aligns across 8 bases. The CDR3 DNA is TGCGCCAGCAGCTTGGACGGACAGGGTGACGGCTACACCTTC. This encodes CASSLDGQGDGYTF.